The 5 T cell receptor beta chains given below trace back to one sample, sequenced in a study of cytomegalovirus exposure and HLA in healthy donors. With 60 Vbeta and 13 Jbeta primers, the PCR was carried out. Data came from immunoSEQ multiplex PCR; TCRdb stores just in-frame clones and leaves some out. The sample records approximately 190,000 clones, under 70% being singletons. The source material was PBMCs. These receptors originate from a man between 35 and 55 years old in good health and CMV-seropositive.

The gene calls are TRBV6-1 and TRBJ2-3; tentatively, D is TRBD2 (5 bases). V shed 4 bases and J shed 2 bases, with 13 bases lying between them. The CDR3 spans 15 residues. Per germline, CDR1 MNHNS and CDR2 SASEGT. As DNA, the CDR3 is TGTGCCAGCAGTGGCCGAGGGCTCGACACAGATACGCAGTATTTT. Translating gives CASSGRGLDTDTQYF.

The chain has TRBV6-1 and TRBJ2-2, with 8 bases aligning to TRBD1. CDR3 length: 15 residues. Germline V gives CDR1 MNHNS, CDR2 SASEGT. V lost 4 bases and J lost 3; bases outside the gene matches: 4. CDR3 in DNA: TGTGCCAGCAGTGCCTGGGACAGGTACACCGGGGAGCTGTTTTTT. Protein product: CASSAWDRYTGELFF.

The V call is TRBV5-1, the J call TRBJ1-6; D not resolved. CDR1 and CDR2 (germline): SGHRS, YFSETQ. The CDR3 length is 15 residues. Trimming removed 2 bases at V and 8 bases at J, with 14 bases between. The CDR3 DNA sequence: TGCGCCAGCAGCTTAGTGGGAGTTGGAGATTCACCCCTCCACTTT. Translated, it gives CASSLVGVGDSPLHF.

The chain carries TRBV5-4 and TRBJ1-2; D is uncertain. CDR1 and CDR2 from the germline V gene are SGHNT and YYREEE (reference sequence). V lost 1 base to trimming and J lost 0 bases, with 7 bases between them. This CDR3 spans 14 amino acids. CDR3 amino acids: CASSLMGANYGYTF. CDR3 sequence (DNA): TGTGCCAGCAGCTTGATGGGAGCTAACTATGGCTACACCTTC.

This chain uses TRBV19 with TRBJ1-2; no firm D call. Germline CDR1 reads LNHDA; CDR2 reads SQIVND (reference sequence). The V gene lost 7 bases and the J gene lost 6 bases, with 18 bases spanning the gap. The CDR3 loop spans 14 amino acids. The chain's CDR3 is CASTSPWGGDGYTF. In DNA, the CDR3 is TGTGCCAGTACGTCCCCCTGGGGAGGCGATGGCTACACCTTC.